Listed here is a single T cell receptor (beta chain). Repertoires were generated with immunoSEQ multiplex PCR, while TCRdb's copy carries only in-frame clones and drops some. The profile shows over 200,000 clones, about 86% of them singletons. This entry comes from a study of blood T cell repertoires in COVID-19. This CDR3 region has 15 residues. Germline values: CDR1 SGHVS, CDR2 FQNEAQ. V was pared by 5 bases and J by 12 bases, with 25 bases between. Sequencing was carried out using peripheral blood. This chain joins TRBV7-8 and TRBJ1-1; D is perhaps TRBD1 (6 bases). This clonotype was obtained from a man aged 60-69 years who had recovered from COVID-19. The CDR3 nucleotides read TGTGCCAGCAGCCCCCAATCGTCGGGGGGCATTTTAACTTTCTTT. This gives the protein CASSPQSSGGILTFF.